A single sample is the source of the 10 T cell receptor beta chains below, sequenced in a study of blood T cell repertoires in COVID-19. Clones were read by immunoSEQ multiplex PCR, and TCRdb kept only the in-frame ones, dropping some. There are 250,000 to 300,000 clones in the sample; 75% to 90% occur only once, and about 2.2% lies in the top ten. Sequenced: peripheral blood. The source is a woman between 45 and 60 years old who had recovered from COVID-19.

The chain joins TRBV19 to TRBJ2-5; TRBD1 is a possible D gene (5 bases). The V end was cut by 4 bases, the J end by 10 bases, with 16 bases between. The CDR3 is made up of 13 amino acids. Germline V lookup: CDR1 LNHDA, CDR2 SQIVND (reference sequence). The CDR3 sequence: CASSTTDSPHQYF. Written as DNA, the CDR3 is TGTGCCAGTAGTACTACCGACAGTCCCCACCAGTACTTC. The whole variable domain, filled in from reference TRBV19 and TRBJ2-5, reads DGGITQSPKYLFRKEGQNVTLSCEQNLNHDAMYWYRQDPGQGLRLIYYSQIVNDFQKGDIAEGYSVSREKKESFPLTVTSAQKNPTAFYLCASSTTDSPHQYFGPGTRLLVL.

The J gene is TRBJ2-1, the V gene TRBV7-2; a weak D match, TRBD2 (6 bases). Germline CDR1 is SGHTA and CDR2 is FQGNSA. This CDR3 region has 13 residues. The germline V and J ends were trimmed by 8 bases and 3 bases, with 11 bases remaining between them. CDR3 sequence: CASGAGGYNEQFF. The CDR3 nucleotides read TGTGCCAGCGGGGCCGGGGGCTACAATGAGCAGTTCTTC.

This clone was detected a few times. This chain links TRBV27 with TRBJ1-5; 9 bases line up with TRBD1. The CDR3 totals 16 residues. After removal of 5 bases from V and 11 bases from J, the junction contained 16 bases not matched to a gene. Looked up from germline, CDR1 is MNHEY and CDR2 is SMNVEV (reference sequence). The chain's CDR3 is CASSMASGTGIRSQHF. The CDR3 DNA follows: TGTGCCAGCAGTATGGCATCCGGGACAGGGATTCGGTCCCAGCATTTT.

The chain employs TRBV6-6 and TRBJ1-5, with D perhaps matching TRBD1 (6 bases). Germline CDR1 reads MNHNY; CDR2 reads SVGAGI (reference sequence). Trimming took 5 bases from V and 4 from J, leaving 18 bases between them. This CDR3 region has 16 residues. The DNA of the CDR3 is TGTGCCAGCAGTAGTACAGGGACCTGGGAAAATCAGCCCCAGCATTTT. It codes for CASSSTGTWENQPQHF.

The CDR3 DNA reads as TGTGCCAGCAGCCCTTACGGGGGGGGCCAGACCCAGTACTTC. Protein: CASSPYGGGQTQYF. The chain couples TRBV3-1 (or the pseudogene TRBV3-2) to TRBJ2-5; 8 nucleotides line up with TRBD2. The V segment lost 4 bases and the J segment 6 bases; nucleotides outside the gene matches: 7. CDR3 length equals 14 residues. Germline V gives CDR1 LGHDT, CDR2 YNNKEL (reference sequence).

The table lists this clone with a few counts. The chain joins TRBV3-1 (or the pseudogene TRBV3-2) to TRBJ2-1; 7 bases line up with TRBD1. The junction had 12 bases not matched to a gene; V was cut back by 4 bases and J by 3 bases. CDR1 LGHDT and CDR2 YNNKEL come from the germline V gene (reference sequence). The CDR3 has 17 residues. The CDR3 DNA reads as TGTGCCAGCAGCCTCACCAGGGGGAATGGATTCTACAATGAGCAGTTCTTC. Translated, it gives CASSLTRGNGFYNEQFF.

This rearrangement joins TRBV28 to TRBJ2-1; TRBD1 is a possible D gene (6 bases). This CDR3 is built from 14 residues. The ends were cut back, 6 bases at V and 4 bases at J, with 13 bases in the middle. Per germline, CDR1 MDHEN and CDR2 SYDVKM. This CDR3 is CASSPRQAYNEQFF. Written as DNA, the CDR3 is TGTGCCAGCAGCCCACGACAGGCTTACAATGAGCAGTTCTTC.

V gene TRBV2 combines with J gene TRBJ1-3, with TRBD1 identical over 8 bases. This CDR3 is 17 amino acids long. Per germline, CDR1 SNHLY and CDR2 FYNNEI. The junction had 12 bases not matched to a gene; V was cut back by 6 bases and J by 2 bases. In nucleotides, the CDR3 is TGTGCCAGCAGCGCCACGGGACAGGTGATCACTGGAAACACCATATATTTT. As protein: CASSATGQVITGNTIYF.

The chain employs TRBV6-1 and TRBJ2-6; TRBD1 matches at 8 bases. The CDR3 is 17 residues long. Germline CDR1 MNHNS, CDR2 SASEGT. The J segment lost 0 bases and the V segment lost 4 bases, leaving 5 bases of the junction unmatched. CDR3 residues: CASSAGQANSGANVLTF. The CDR3 region has the DNA TGTGCCAGCAGTGCGGGACAGGCGAACTCTGGGGCCAACGTCCTGACTTTC.

The V call is TRBV19, the J call TRBJ1-3, with 8 bases that match TRBD1. Losses at the gene ends were 3 bases for V and 4 bases for J; bases not matched to a gene: 8. The CDR3 length is 16 residues. Looked up from germline, CDR1 is LNHDA and CDR2 is SQIVND (reference sequence). CDR3 loop: CASSIWQGARGNTIYF. In DNA form, the CDR3 reads TGTGCCAGTAGTATTTGGCAGGGGGCGCGAGGAAACACCATATATTTT. The full variable domain, rest sourced from reference TRBV19 and TRBJ1-3, is DGGITQSPKYLFRKEGQNVTLSCEQNLNHDAMYWYRQDPGQGLRLIYYSQIVNDFQKGDIAEGYSVSREKKESFPLTVTSAQKNPTAFYLCASSIWQGARGNTIYFGEGSWLTVV.